This TCR beta chain was captured by sequencing in a study of vaccination and CD4 T cells after COVID-19 (dated by TCRdb to the early 2020s). About the study as a whole: In the convalescent cohort there were six males and four females, among whom were two Hispanic individuals, seven Caucasians, two Asians and one multiracial person. The spike-specific CD4+ TCR repertoire was compared before and after mRNA vaccination in 10 COVID-19 convalescent patients and a handful of infection-naive healthy vaccine recipients. An earlier paper using these donors assessed, at the TCR clonotype level, memory CD4+ T cell crossreactivity between SARS-CoV-2 and common cold coronavirus spike proteins. Overlapping spike peptide pools from SARS-CoV-2 and from the common cold coronaviruses HCoV-NL63, HCoV-OC43 and HCoV-229E were used as culture stimuli. As controls, cultures received a CEFX viral epitope pool (the positive control), an HIV-1 Nef peptide pool (the negative control), or no peptide at all. Post-vaccine blood samples were obtained a median of approximately 74 days after the second vaccine dose, with a range of about 14 to 250 days. Two doses of either the Pfizer-BioNTech BNT162b2 vaccine (n=8) or the Moderna mRNA-1273 vaccine (n=2) were administered to participants. Post-COVID blood samples from convalescent patients were collected a median of around 100 days after diagnosis, with a range of roughly 35 to 180 days. Findings and caveats that apply to the study as a whole: An increase in the median number of SARS-CoV-2-reactive clonotypes from 20 to 25 after infection to 35 to 40 after vaccination was observed, but the change was not found to be significant. Of the vaccine-specific clones in convalescent patients, 304 of 307, or nearly all, reacted only to SARS-CoV-2 spike and did not cross-react with common cold coronaviruses. Only a relatively small number of convalescent patients were included in the study, and early timepoints following natural infection were not analyzed. In convalescent patients, a median about 86% of post-vaccine SARS-CoV-2-reactive clones were detected only after vaccination, suggesting vaccine-specific priming.

In light of the paper, this sample's treatment or condition label describes: 10-day PBMC culture with coronavirus spike peptide pools or control peptides (ViraFEST assay). CD4+ T cells from unexposed donors were collected before the COVID-19 pandemic (2011-2018). The ViraFEST assay was used in the study, in which antigen-specific T cells were expanded with peptide pools and expanded clonotypes were subsequently identified by TCR sequencing. PBMCs were cultured at around 2 million per well in IMDM supplemented with 5% human AB serum and 8 to 10 IU/ml IL-2, with 9.5 to 10 ug/ml peptide pools added. On days 3 and 7, half of the culture medium was replaced with fresh IL-2-containing medium. Once the cells had been in culture for roughly 10 days, the EasySep CD4+ T cell isolation kit was used to isolate CD4+ T cells by negative selection. Unexposed donor CD4+ T cells were tested for reactivity to SARS-CoV-2 S and N and four common cold coronavirus spike pools, as cell number allowed. PBMCs were separated from whole blood using Ficoll-Paque Plus gradient centrifugation and then either used fresh or cryopreserved at -140C. Triplicate wells were generally used for each culture condition. The leukapheresis product for the unexposed donors was obtained through commercial purchase.

Libraries came from PCR. DNA from cultured CD4+ T cells underwent TCR sequencing with the Oncomine TCR Beta short-read assay at the Johns Hopkins FTIC core. Genomic DNA was extracted from the cultured CD4+ T cells with the QIAamp micro DNA kit. Oncomine TCR Beta libraries made from cultured CD4+ T cells were pooled using unique dual indexes and sequenced on an Illumina iSeq 100. Per the original workflow: Non-productive sequences were filtered out, and CDR3s that did not start with C, did not end with F or W, or were shorter than 7 amino acids were discarded. Antigen-specific clonotypes were identified using the MANAFEST web application through comparison of peptide-stimulated wells with reference and other culture wells. Positive clones required FDR below 0.05, an odds ratio above 5, and productive frequency above 0.1% in at least two of three replicate wells. A clonotype counted as cross-reactive if it showed significant expansion both in the SARS-CoV-2 spike wells and in at least one common cold coronavirus spike condition. Levenshtein distances (stringdist) and unrooted phylogenetic trees (ape) in R version 3.6.1 were used to assess CDR3 homology. TCRdb passed the public sequencing reads through fastp at Q25 and MiXCR, retaining productive beta sequences. For every CDR3 protein sequence, its rows merge into one entry that carries the most common genes and DNA. TCRdb's processing, not the authors', yielded these V and J calls. The sample has about 7,800 distinct CDR3 sequences on record, 41% of them singletons. About 35% of the sample rests with the top ten.

This clonotype showed up just a few times. No cognate antigen has been identified for it. Qualities for individual bases were not recorded, and no much larger clone is one base off. The source is a human donor in good health. Sequencing input: CD4+ T cells from blood, cultured in vitro.

The CDR3 protein sequence reads: CASSSGLAGTGELFF. The bases read TGTGCCAGCAGCTCGGGACTAGCGGGAACCGGGGAGCTGTTTTTT. The V gene is TRBV11-3 and the J gene is TRBJ2-2; 13 nucleotides in the junction match TRBD2. The CDR3 contains 15 residues, cysteine and phenylalanine counted. The CDR3 DNA has 45 bases and is translated from base 1. The V end gives up 4 bases and the J end 5 bases, leaving 1 base in the junction not matched to a gene. The germline V gene supplies CDR1 SGHNT and CDR2 YENEEA. Full variable domain (CDR3 extended with the reference TRBV11-3 and TRBJ2-2 proteins): EAGVVQSPRYKIIEKKQPVAFWCNPISGHNTLYWYLQNLGQGPELLIRYENEEAVDDSQLPKDRFSAERLKGVDSTLKIQPAELGDSAVYLCASSSGLAGTGELFFGEGSRLTVL.